This T cell receptor (beta chain) originates from a study of response to subunit inactivated influenza vaccine. The sample holds many counts of this clonotype. Trimming shortened V by 5 bases and J by 7 bases, and 12 bases separated the two germline ends. CDR3 length: 13 amino acids. CDR1 and CDR2 (germline): MDHEN, SYDVKM. TCRdb independently ran MiXCR on the RT-PCR reads; one entry per CDR3 protein. Of around 570,000 distinct CDR3 sequences in the sample, over 9% are singletons; the top ten hold approximately 11%. The same sample was also used in a study of T cells expressing NK-cell markers. That investigation notes: Beta-chain TCR cDNA was generated via 5'RACE template switching with UMIs. A range of about 1.0-8% of CD8+ T cells consisted of dominant NKG2C+ clonotypes in 5 to 7 donors. The CD3+CD56-NKG2C+ fraction of four donors was likewise dominated by these clonotypes.

Sample: PBMCs from blood, taken on the day of vaccination. The sequence derives from a man in his fifties who received an inactivated influenza vaccine. The chain links TRBV28 to TRBJ2-1; a possible D gene is TRBD2 (6 bases). The CDR3 here is CASSGGALNEQFF. CDR3 DNA sequence: TGTGCCAGCAGTGGCGGGGCGCTGAATGAGCAGTTCTTC.